This paragraph reports one T cell receptor (beta chain). Its antigen is unknown. This sample is drawn from a study of cytomegalovirus exposure and HLA in healthy donors. It was with 60 Vbeta and 13 Jbeta primers that the PCR ran. TCRdb keeps only in-frame clones here, not all; method: immunoSEQ multiplex PCR. Altogether roughly 150,000 clones are present, about 80% being singletons, with the ten largest covering 4.5% to 6%. Whole-study findings and limits: Among the sequence variants, a highly shared cluster was likely an artifact of sequencing. Accurate predictions that matched the HLA-A and HLA-B alleles of most subjects were reportedly made from TCR beta sequences. Listed as cytomegalovirus-associated were 170 or so TCR beta chains.

The germline gives CDR1 SGHAT, CDR2 FQNNGV. The CDR3 is 13 residues long. V was clipped by 1 base and J by 3 bases, with 7 bases between them. Sequenced input: PBMCs. The origin of this receptor is a man aged 25 to 40 in good health and CMV-seropositive. V usage is TRBV11-2 and J usage is TRBJ2-7, with D unclear. Here the CDR3 reads CASSLVPGYEQYF. The CDR3 DNA follows: TGTGCCAGCAGCTTAGTTCCAGGCTACGAGCAGTACTTC.